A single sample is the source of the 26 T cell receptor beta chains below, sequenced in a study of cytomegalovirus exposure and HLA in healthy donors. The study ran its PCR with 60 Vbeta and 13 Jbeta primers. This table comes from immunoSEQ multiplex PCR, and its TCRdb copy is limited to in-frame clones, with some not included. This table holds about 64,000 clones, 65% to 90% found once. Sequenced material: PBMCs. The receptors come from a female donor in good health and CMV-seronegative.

The CDR3 reads CASSVGRVSNTGELFF. The CDR3 DNA reads as TGTGCCAGCAGCGTAGGGCGGGTTTCGAACACCGGGGAGCTGTTTTTT. The gene calls are TRBV9 and TRBJ2-2; weak D call: TRBD2 (5 bases). CDR1 SGDLS and CDR2 YYNGEE come from the germline V gene. V lost 0 bases, J lost 0 bases, and 9 bases lay in between. CDR3 length equals 16 residues.

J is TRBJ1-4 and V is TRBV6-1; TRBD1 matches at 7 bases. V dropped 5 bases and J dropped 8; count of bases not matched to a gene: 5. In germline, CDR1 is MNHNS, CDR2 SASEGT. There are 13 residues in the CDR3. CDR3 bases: TGTGCCAGCAGTCCGGGACAGTCCGAAAAACTGTTTTTT. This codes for CASSPGQSEKLFF.

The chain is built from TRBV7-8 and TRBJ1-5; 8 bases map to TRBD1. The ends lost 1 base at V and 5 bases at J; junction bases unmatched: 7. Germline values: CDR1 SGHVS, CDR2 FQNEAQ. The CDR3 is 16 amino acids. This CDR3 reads CASSLGSSRGHQPQHF. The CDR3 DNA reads TGTGCCAGCAGCTTAGGATCGAGCAGGGGGCATCAGCCCCAGCATTTT.

The CDR3 protein is CASSQVTSSTGANVLTF. Written as DNA, the CDR3 is TGTGCCAGTTCCCAAGTGACAAGTTCCACTGGGGCCAACGTCCTGACTTTC. This chain links TRBV19 with TRBJ2-6; unclear D gene. V lost 8 bases and J 2 bases, leaving 19 bases between the germline ends. The CDR3 has 17 amino acids. Germline lookup yields CDR1 LNHDA and CDR2 SQIVND (reference sequence).

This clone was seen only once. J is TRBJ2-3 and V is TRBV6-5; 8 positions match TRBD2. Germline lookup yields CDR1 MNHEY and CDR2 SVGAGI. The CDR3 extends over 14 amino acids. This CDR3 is CAAGGTWGTDTQYF. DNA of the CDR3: TGTGCTGCGGGGGGAACGTGGGGCACAGATACGCAGTATTTT.

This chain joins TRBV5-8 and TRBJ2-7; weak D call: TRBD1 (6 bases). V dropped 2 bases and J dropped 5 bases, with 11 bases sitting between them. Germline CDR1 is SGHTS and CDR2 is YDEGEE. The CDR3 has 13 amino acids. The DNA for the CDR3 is TGTGCCAGCAGCTTCGGACAGTCCGACGAGCAGTACTTC. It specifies CASSFGQSDEQYF.

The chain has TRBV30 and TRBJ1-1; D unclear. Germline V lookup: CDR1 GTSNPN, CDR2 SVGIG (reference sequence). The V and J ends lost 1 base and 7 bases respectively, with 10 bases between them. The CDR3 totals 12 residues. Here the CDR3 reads CAWSAVRGEAFF. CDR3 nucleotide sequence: TGTGCCTGGAGTGCCGTGAGAGGTGAAGCTTTCTTT.

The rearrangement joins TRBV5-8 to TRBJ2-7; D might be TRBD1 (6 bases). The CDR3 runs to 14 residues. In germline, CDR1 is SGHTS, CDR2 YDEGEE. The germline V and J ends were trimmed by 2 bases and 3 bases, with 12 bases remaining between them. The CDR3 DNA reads TGTGCCAGCAGCTTACAGGGCCGAATCTACGAGCAGTACTTC. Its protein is CASSLQGRIYEQYF.

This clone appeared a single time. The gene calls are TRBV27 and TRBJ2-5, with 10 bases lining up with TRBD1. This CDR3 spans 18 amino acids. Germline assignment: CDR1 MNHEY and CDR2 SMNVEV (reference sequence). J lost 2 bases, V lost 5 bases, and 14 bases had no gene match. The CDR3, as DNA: TGTGCCAGCAGTCTACGATACCGGGACAGGGGACGACAAGAGACCCAGTACTTC. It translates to CASSLRYRDRGRQETQYF.

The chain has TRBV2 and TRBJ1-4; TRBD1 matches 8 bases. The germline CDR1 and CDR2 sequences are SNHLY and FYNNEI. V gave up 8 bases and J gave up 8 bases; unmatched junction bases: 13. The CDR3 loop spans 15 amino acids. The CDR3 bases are TGTGCCAGCCGATTCCCAGGGGGCGATTACGAAAAACTGTTTTTT. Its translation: CASRFPGGDYEKLFF.

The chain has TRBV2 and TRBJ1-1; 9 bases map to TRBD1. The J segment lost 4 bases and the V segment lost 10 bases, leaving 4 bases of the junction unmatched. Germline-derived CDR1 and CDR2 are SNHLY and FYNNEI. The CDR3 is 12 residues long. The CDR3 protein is CANGQGFTEAFF. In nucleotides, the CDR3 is TGTGCCAACGGACAGGGGTTCACTGAAGCTTTCTTT. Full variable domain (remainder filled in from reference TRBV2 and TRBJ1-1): EPEVTQTPSHQVTQMGQEVILRCVPISNHLYFYWYRQILGQKVEFLVSFYNNEISEKSEIFDDQFSVERPDGSNFTLKIRSTKLEDSAMYFCANGQGFTEAFFGQGTRLTVV.

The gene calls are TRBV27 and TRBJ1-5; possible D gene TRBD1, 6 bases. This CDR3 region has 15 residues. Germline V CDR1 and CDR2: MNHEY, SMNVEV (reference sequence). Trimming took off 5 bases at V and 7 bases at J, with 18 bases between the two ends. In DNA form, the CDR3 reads TGTGCCAGCAGTAAACGCGGGGGGGCTGGGCAGCCCCAGCATTTT. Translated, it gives CASSKRGGAGQPQHF.

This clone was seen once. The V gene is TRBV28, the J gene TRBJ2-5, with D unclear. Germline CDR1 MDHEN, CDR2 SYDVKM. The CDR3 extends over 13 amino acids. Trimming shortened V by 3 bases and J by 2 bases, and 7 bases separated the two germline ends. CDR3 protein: CASSFVQQETQYF. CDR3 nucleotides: TGTGCCAGCAGTTTCGTCCAGCAAGAGACCCAGTACTTC.

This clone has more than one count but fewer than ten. CDR3 DNA sequence: TGTGCCAGCAGCGTCGTGGGACAGGGGGCGCGAACCGGGGAGCTGTTTTTT. As protein: CASSVVGQGARTGELFF. The chain links TRBV9 to TRBJ2-2, with 12 nucleotides matching TRBD1. In germline, CDR1 is SGDLS, CDR2 YYNGEE. The CDR3 is 17 amino acids. The V gene end was trimmed by 2 bases and the J gene end by 5 bases; junction bases not matched to a gene: 7.

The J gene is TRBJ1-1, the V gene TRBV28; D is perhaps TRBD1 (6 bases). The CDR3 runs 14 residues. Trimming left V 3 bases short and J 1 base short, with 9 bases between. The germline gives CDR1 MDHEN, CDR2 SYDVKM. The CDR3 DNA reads TGTGCCAGCAGTTTGCAGACAGGGAACACTGAAGCTTTCTTT. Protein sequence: CASSLQTGNTEAFF.

In DNA, the CDR3 is TGTGCCAGCTCCCCTCGAGCGGGAGACTTACCCTACGAGCAGTACTTC. This sequence encodes CASSPRAGDLPYEQYF. The rearrangement joins TRBV18 to TRBJ2-7, with TRBD2 matching 8 bases. J was trimmed by 2 bases and V by 6 bases; bases with no gene match: 12. CDR3 length: 16 residues. Germline CDR1 KGHSH, CDR2 LQKENI. Using reference TRBV18 and TRBJ2-7 for the parts outside the CDR3, the full variable domain is NAGVMQNPRHLVRRRGQEARLRCSPMKGHSHVYWYRQLPEEGLKFMVYLQKENIIDESGMPKERFSAEFPKEGPSILRIQQVVRGDSAAYFCASSPRAGDLPYEQYFGPGTRLTVT.

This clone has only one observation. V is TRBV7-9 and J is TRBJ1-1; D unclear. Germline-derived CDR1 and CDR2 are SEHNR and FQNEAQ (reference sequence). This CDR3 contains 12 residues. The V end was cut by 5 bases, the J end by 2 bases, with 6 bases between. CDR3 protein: CASSLLNTEAFF. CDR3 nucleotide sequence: TGTGCCAGCAGCCTCCTCAACACTGAAGCTTTCTTT.

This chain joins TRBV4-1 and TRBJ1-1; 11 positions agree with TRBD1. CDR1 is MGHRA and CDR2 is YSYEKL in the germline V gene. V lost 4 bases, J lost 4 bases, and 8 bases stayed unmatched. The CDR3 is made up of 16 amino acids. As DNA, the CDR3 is TGCGCCAGCAGCCGCATTGGGGACAGGGGGTCCACTGAAGCTTTCTTT. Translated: CASSRIGDRGSTEAFF.

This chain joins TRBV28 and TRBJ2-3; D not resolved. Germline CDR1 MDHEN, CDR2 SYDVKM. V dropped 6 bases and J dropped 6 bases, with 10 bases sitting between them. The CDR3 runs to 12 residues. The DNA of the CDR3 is TGTGCCAGCAGGGGCACCCGGGATACGCAGTATTTT. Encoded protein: CASRGTRDTQYF.

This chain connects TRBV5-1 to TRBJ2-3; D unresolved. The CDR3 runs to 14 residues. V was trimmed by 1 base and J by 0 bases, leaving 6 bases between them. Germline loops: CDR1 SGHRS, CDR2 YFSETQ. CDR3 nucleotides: TGCGCCAGCAGCTTGTCCGGGAGCACAGATACGCAGTATTTT. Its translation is CASSLSGSTDTQYF. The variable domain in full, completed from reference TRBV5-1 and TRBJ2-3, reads KAGVTQTPRYLIKTRGQQVTLSCSPISGHRSVSWYQQTPGQGLQFLFEYFSETQRNKGNFPGRFSGRQFSNSRSEMNVSTLELGDSALYLCASSLSGSTDTQYFGPGTRLTVL.

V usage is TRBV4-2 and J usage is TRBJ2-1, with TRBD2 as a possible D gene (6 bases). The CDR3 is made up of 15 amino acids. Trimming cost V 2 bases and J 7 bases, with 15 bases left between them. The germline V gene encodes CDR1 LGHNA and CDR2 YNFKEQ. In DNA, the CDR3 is TGTGCCAGCAGCCAATACCGGGGCGGAGGGAATGAGCAGTTCTTC. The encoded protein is CASSQYRGGGNEQFF.

The CDR3 spells CPPAALAYEQYF. In DNA form, the CDR3 reads TGTCCCCCCGCTGCCCTAGCTTACGAGCAGTACTTC. This chain connects TRBV11-3 to TRBJ2-7; D is possibly TRBD2 (5 bases). This CDR3 is 12 amino acids long. Germline CDR1 reads SGHNT; CDR2 reads YENEEA.

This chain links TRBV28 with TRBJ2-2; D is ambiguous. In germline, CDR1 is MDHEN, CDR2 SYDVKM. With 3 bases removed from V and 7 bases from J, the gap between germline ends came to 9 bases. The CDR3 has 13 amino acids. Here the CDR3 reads CASSLSIDGELFF. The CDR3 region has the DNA TGTGCCAGCAGTTTGAGCATTGACGGGGAGCTGTTTTTT.

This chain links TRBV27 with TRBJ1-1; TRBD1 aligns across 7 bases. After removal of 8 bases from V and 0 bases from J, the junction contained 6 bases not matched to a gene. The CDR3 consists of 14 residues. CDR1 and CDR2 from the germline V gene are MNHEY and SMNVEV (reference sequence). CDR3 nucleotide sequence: TGTGCCAGCGCCCGGACAGGCATGAACACTGAAGCTTTCTTT. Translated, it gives CASARTGMNTEAFF.

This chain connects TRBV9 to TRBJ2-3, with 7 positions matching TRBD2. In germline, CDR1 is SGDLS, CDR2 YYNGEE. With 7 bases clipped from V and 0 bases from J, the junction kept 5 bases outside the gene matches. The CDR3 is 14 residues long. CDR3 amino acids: CASGSGVSTDTQYF. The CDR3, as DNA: TGTGCCAGCGGGAGCGGGGTGAGCACAGATACGCAGTATTTT.

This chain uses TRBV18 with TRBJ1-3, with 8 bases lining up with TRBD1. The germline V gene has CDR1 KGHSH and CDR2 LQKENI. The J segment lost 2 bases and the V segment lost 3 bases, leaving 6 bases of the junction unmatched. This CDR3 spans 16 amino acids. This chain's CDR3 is CASSPNRQGTGNTIYF. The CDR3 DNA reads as TGTGCCAGCTCACCCAACCGACAGGGGACTGGAAACACCATATATTTT.